One sample yielded the 9 T cell receptor beta chains listed below, sequenced in a study of blood T cell repertoires in COVID-19. Generated by immunoSEQ multiplex PCR, the TCRdb table keeps only in-frame clones and is missing some. The table lists approximately 150,000 clones, around 90% of them singletons, with about 4% in the top ten. The specimen was PBMCs or T cells enriched from blood (not recorded which). Receptors originate from a woman between 40 and 55 years old who had been exposed to COVID-19.

This clone was detected a few times. This rearrangement joins TRBV5-1 to TRBJ1-5; 10 bases match TRBD1. Looked up from germline, CDR1 is SGHRS and CDR2 is YFSETQ. The length of the CDR3 is 16 residues. V was clipped by 5 bases and J by 0 bases; unmatched bases: 5. CDR3 in DNA: TGCGCCAGCAGATCGGACAGGGGGGATAGCAATCAGCCCCAGCATTTT. Its translation is CASRSDRGDSNQPQHF.

V is TRBV6-2 or TRBV6-3 and J is TRBJ2-3; TRBD2 is a possible D gene (6 bases). From germline, CDR1 is MNHEY and CDR2 SVGEGT. Trimming removed 2 bases from V and 2 bases from J, with 11 bases in between. CDR3 length: 15 residues. The CDR3 DNA follows: TGTGCCAGCAGTTACGTTGGGGGGACCACAGATACGCAGTATTTT. Translation: CASSYVGGTTDTQYF.

V is TRBV9 and J is TRBJ1-4, with TRBD1 identical over 7 bases. There are 18 residues in the CDR3. Germline assignment: CDR1 SGDLS and CDR2 YYNGEE. Losses at the gene ends were 0 bases for V and 8 bases for J; bases not matched to a gene: 16. For the CDR3, the DNA is TGTGCCAGCAGCGTAGGTCCCGAACGGACAGGTAGGGGAGAAAAACTGTTTTTT. Translated: CASSVGPERTGRGEKLFF.

This chain uses TRBV27 with TRBJ2-7, with TRBD2 matching 10 bases. The CDR3 covers 14 residues. CDR1 MNHEY and CDR2 SMNVEV come from the germline V gene (reference sequence). V gave up 4 bases and J gave up 3 bases; unmatched junction bases: 3. CDR3 region: CASSSPSGSYEQYF. In DNA form, the CDR3 reads TGTGCCAGCAGTTCTCCTAGCGGGAGCTACGAGCAGTACTTC.

The CDR3 DNA follows: TGTGCCAGCAGCTTCAGGGTGTCTGAAGCTTTCTTT. It codes for CASSFRVSEAFF. This chain uses TRBV7-2 with TRBJ1-1, with a weak D call TRBD1 (5 bases). Germline V CDR1 and CDR2: SGHTA, FQGNSA. The CDR3 is 12 residues long. Trimming pared 3 bases from V and 6 bases from J, leaving 8 bases between. Full variable domain (remainder filled in from reference TRBV7-2 and TRBJ1-1): GAGVSQSPSNKVTEKGKDVELRCDPISGHTALYWYRQSLGQGLEFLIYFQGNSAPDKSGLPSDRFSAERTGGSVSTLTIQRTQQEDSAVYLCASSFRVSEAFFGQGTRLTVV.

The CDR3 DNA follows: TGTGCCAGCAGTTCAGGGGAAGGAAGCAATCAGCCCCAGCATTTT. Encoded protein: CASSSGEGSNQPQHF. The chain recombines TRBV27 with TRBJ1-5; a weak D match, TRBD1 (6 bases). The CDR3 runs 15 residues. Trimming took 4 bases from V and 1 from J, leaving 11 bases between them. In germline, CDR1 is MNHEY, CDR2 SMNVEV (reference sequence).

The chain uses TRBV18 and TRBJ1-2; tentatively, D is TRBD1 (6 bases). Germline CDR1 and CDR2: KGHSH and LQKENI. The CDR3 totals 12 residues. Trimming shortened V by 4 bases and J by 6 bases, and 9 bases separated the two germline ends. DNA of the CDR3: TGTGCCAGCTCACAAGGACAGAATGGCTACACCTTC. Translation: CASSQGQNGYTF.

V is TRBV18 and J is TRBJ2-5, with a weak D call TRBD2 (6 bases). The CDR3 runs to 15 residues. Per the germline V gene, CDR1 is KGHSH and CDR2 is LQKENI. Trimming shortened V by 3 bases and J by 3 bases, and 14 bases separated the two germline ends. CDR3 sequence reads: CASSPIASSEETQYF. DNA for the CDR3: TGTGCCAGCTCACCGATCGCGTCTAGCGAAGAGACCCAGTACTTC.

This chain uses TRBV6-5 with TRBJ2-3, with D perhaps TRBD1 (6 bases). V lost 2 bases and J lost 3, with 12 bases in between. CDR3 length: 15 residues. Germline assignment: CDR1 MNHEY and CDR2 SVGAGI. This CDR3 is CASSYGQRGTDTQYF. The CDR3 nucleotides are TGTGCCAGCAGTTACGGGCAGAGGGGGACAGATACGCAGTATTTT.